The T cell receptor (beta chain) under discussion was sequenced for a study of blood T cell repertoires in COVID-19. Across the whole study: COVID-19 samples from acute and convalescent phases originated in the United States, Italy and Spain. The analysed material was cDNA or gDNA that came from T cells, B-cell-depleted T cells, or PBMCs.

In the original workflow: Estimation of nucleated cell counts relied on the amplification of reference gene primers. TCRdb keeps only in-frame clones here, not all; method: immunoSEQ multiplex PCR. The V and J calls and clone size are taken from that table; D and trimming were inferred from the DNA. The sample yields some 100,000 clones, around four fifths seen once. Between the trimmed V and J ends, which lost 6 bases and 8 bases, there was a span of 23 bases. There are 16 residues in the CDR3. The germline CDR1 and CDR2 sequences are SNHLY and FYNNEI. The chain links TRBV2 to TRBJ2-1, with a weak D call TRBD2 (6 bases). The receptor was derived from a woman in her 70s with acute or convalescent COVID-19. The sequencing sample was made of peripheral blood. Here the CDR3 DNA reads TGTGCCAGCAGGTACGGGCTAGCGTACCCCCGCGATGAGCAGTTCTTC. Translated, it gives CASRYGLAYPRDEQFF.